The clone carrying this TCR beta chain ranks as large. Antigen: not known. The method was immunoSEQ multiplex PCR; TCRdb's version includes in-frame clones alone and lacks a portion of them. This sample has several thousand clones, with 50% to 70% found just once. This specimen comes from a study of CD8 T cell repertoires and HIV-1 epitope variants. At the level of the study: Epitopes were three Gag families plus Nef HW9 and YT9. IL-2, IL-7 and IL-15 were added on days 3 and 7 of 10-day cultures. Overall study results and limits: The assay identified only TCR beta chains of antigen-proliferating T cells.

Germline CDR1 reads SGHDN; CDR2 reads FVKESK. The CDR3 is 11 amino acids. Losses at the gene ends were 3 bases for V and 11 bases for J; bases not matched to a gene: 3. The sample taken for sequencing was cultured CD8+ T cells derived from PBMCs. The V and J genes are TRBV14 and TRBJ1-1, with TRBD1 matching 7 bases. The source of this sequence is a male donor with HIV. CDR3 sequence (DNA): TGTGCCAGCAGCCAGTCAGGGGGGGCTTTCTTT. Protein: CASSQSGGAFF.